This T cell receptor (beta chain) was observed in a study of control samples from healthy donors and cancer patients (dated by TCRdb to the early 2020s). Details on this clone: Which antigen it targets is not known. Base qualities are not provided; no much larger clone lies one nucleotide away.

Receptor amplification or capture employed the immunoSEQ multiplex PCR assay. TCRdb provides this immuneACCESS table in a form limited to in-frame rearrangements. Some clones are lacking; in checked studies, under half of them reflect an unresolved V gene, and why the rest are absent is not known. Here the sample has 150,000 to 200,000 clones; 90% to 95% occur a single time. Approximately 1.5% of the sample is in the top ten clones. In the germline V gene, CDR1 corresponds to SQVTM and CDR2 to ANQGSEA. V loses 6 bases of germline sequence and J loses 9 bases, and the interval between the two ends is 9 bases. The CDR3 holds 10 amino acids from the cysteine to the phenylalanine. The DNA shown is the 30-base CDR3, in frame from base 1.

This clonotype originated in a man aged 25-40 years in good health. This chain joins TRBV29-1 to TRBJ2-1; no confident D gene assignment can be made. Sequenced input: blood. This receptor carries the CDR3 CSVGSGEQFF. The DNA sequence follows: TGCAGCGTGGGGTCGGGTGAGCAGTTCTTC.